This is a list of T cell receptor beta chains from one sample in a study of CD8+ T cells in alopecia areata. The table came from immunoSEQ multiplex PCR; TCRdb's copy has only in-frame clones and leaves some out. This table has approximately 170,000 clones, 45% to 75% appearing once. The specimen comprised CD4+ T cells sorted from blood, sampled at week 4, from a patient treated with tofacitinib. These receptors all stem from a human donor with alopecia areata. The CDR3 runs from the conserved cysteine through the conserved F or W. Fields, in order: D gene, clone size, V gene, J gene, CDR3 protein, CDR3 DNA. A D gene is named only where the DNA matches it firmly. Not all rows give a size; the values are once, few, many and, for expanded clones, a class.

TRBD2,.,TRBV7-9,TRBJ2-6,CASSLAGTGANVLTF,TGTGCCAGCAGCCTAGCGGGAACTGGGGCCAACGTCCTGACTTTC
.,.,TRBV5-1,TRBJ1-1,CASRRVAGTNTEAFF,TGCGCCAGCCGAAGGGTTGCAGGAACGAACACTGAAGCTTTCTTT
.,few,TRBV18,TRBJ2-7,CASSPPKAHEQYF,TGTGCCAGCTCACCACCTAAGGCCCACGAGCAGTACTTC
TRBD1,.,TRBV6-5,TRBJ1-2,CASSYLHRGGGYTF,TGTGCCAGCAGTTACCTCCACAGGGGTGGTGGCTACACCTTC
.,.,TRBV4-3,TRBJ2-7,CASSQDLGESSYEQYF,TGCGCCAGCAGCCAAGATTTAGGCGAAAGCTCCTACGAGCAGTACTTC
.,.,TRBV15,TRBJ2-5,CATSRDRIETQYF,TGTGCCACCAGCAGAGATAGGATCGAGACCCAGTACTTC
.,few,TRBV29-1,TRBJ1-3,CSVDAQRNTIYF,TGCAGCGTTGACGCCCAGCGAAACACCATATATTTT
TRBD2,few,TRBV23-1,TRBJ2-1,CASSQSSTSGREGERSYNEQFF,TGCGCCAGCAGTCAATCGTCGACTAGCGGGAGAGAGGGGGAGAGGTCCTACAATGAGCAGTTCTTC
TRBD2,.,TRBV30,TRBJ2-7,CAWRIAGVYEQYF,TGTGCCTGGAGGATAGCGGGAGTTTACGAGCAGTACTTC
.,.,TRBV13,TRBJ1-5,CASSLGGTEGNQPQHF,TGTGCCAGCAGCTTAGGAGGGACGGAGGGCAATCAGCCCCAGCATTTT
TRBD2,.,TRBV29-1,TRBJ2-3,CSVGLAGTDTQYF,TGCAGCGTGGGACTAGCGGGCACAGATACGCAGTATTTT
TRBD2,.,TRBV27,TRBJ2-1,CASQTSGRANEQFF,TGTGCCAGCCAGACTAGCGGGAGGGCCAACGAGCAGTTCTTC
.,.,TRBV30,TRBJ2-7,CAWNPARTVKYEQYF,TGTGCCTGGAATCCTGCGCGGACGGTTAAATACGAGCAGTACTTC
.,.,TRBV7-2,TRBJ2-1,CASSLGRGSGEQFF,TGTGCCAGCAGCTTAGGACGGGGGAGTGGGGAGCAGTTCTTC
.,few,TRBV6-6,TRBJ2-7,CASRPRVQGNYEQYF,TGTGCCAGCAGGCCCCGTGTCCAGGGTAACTACGAGCAGTACTTC
TRBD1,.,TRBV29-1,TRBJ2-2,CSVGQGTGELFF,TGCAGCGTTGGACAGGGAACCGGGGAGCTGTTTTTT
.,few,TRBV20-1,TRBJ1-1,CSATLSTEAFF,TGCAGTGCCACCTTGAGTACTGAAGCTTTCTTT
.,few,TRBV13,TRBJ1-3,CASSFGQTLIPGNTIYF,TGTGCCAGCAGCTTCGGACAGACACTTATCCCTGGAAACACCATATATTTT
TRBD1,once,TRBV30,TRBJ2-1,CAWSRGQHNEQFF,TGTGCCTGGAGTAGGGGACAGCACAATGAGCAGTTCTTC
.,.,TRBV29-1,TRBJ2-7,CSVGAAGMSSYEQYF,TGCAGCGTTGGGGCGGCGGGGATGAGCTCCTACGAGCAGTACTTC
TRBD2,.,TRBV30,TRBJ2-7,CAWGQLGLAGGEQYF,TGTGCCTGGGGACAACTAGGGCTAGCGGGAGGCGAGCAGTACTTC
.,.,TRBV20-1,TRBJ2-7,CSARGGEQYF,TGCAGTGCTAGAGGGGGCGAGCAGTACTTC
.,.,TRBV25-1,TRBJ1-1,CASSGRDEAFF,TGTGCCAGCAGCGGACGTGATGAAGCTTTCTTT
.,.,TRBV28,TRBJ1-5,CASSFRQGHQPQHF,TGTGCCAGCAGTTTCCGCCAGGGCCATCAGCCCCAGCATTTT
.,.,TRBV4-2,TRBJ2-5,CASSQDYRKETQYF,TGTGCCAGCAGCCAAGACTACAGAAAAGAGACCCAGTACTTC
.,few,TRBV4-2,TRBJ1-4,CASGSGHLNEKLFF,TGTGCCAGCGGATCGGGACACCTTAATGAAAAACTGTTTTTT
.,.,TRBV6-6,TRBJ2-7,CASSYAGQTLYEQYF,TGTGCCAGCAGTTACGCGGGACAGACCCTCTACGAGCAGTACTTC
TRBD1,few,TRBV28,TRBJ1-4,CASSPPGTGDEKLFF,TGTGCCAGCAGTCCCCCCGGGACAGGTGACGAAAAACTGTTTTTT
TRBD1,.,TRBV11-2,TRBJ2-1,CASSPGQGADYDEQFF,TGTGCCAGCAGCCCCGGACAGGGGGCGGATTACGATGAGCAGTTCTTC
.,.,TRBV30,TRBJ2-7,CASNTGYSYEQYF,TGTGCCTCGAATACAGGGTACTCCTACGAGCAGTACTTC
.,many,TRBV7-2,TRBJ2-2,CASSLDQGAGELFF,TGTGCCAGCAGCTTAGATCAGGGCGCCGGGGAGCTGTTTTTT
.,.,TRBV7-2,TRBJ2-1,CASRPPPGYNEQFF,TGTGCCAGCAGACCCCCCCCAGGGTACAATGAGCAGTTCTTC
TRBD1,few,TRBV30,TRBJ1-4,CAWSASGTGGLLEKLFF,TGTGCCTGGAGTGCCTCCGGGACAGGGGGCTTACTTGAAAAACTGTTTTTT
.,.,TRBV25-1,TRBJ1-5,CASPRKGNQPQHF,TGTGCCAGCCCCCGGAAAGGGAATCAGCCCCAGCATTTT
.,.,TRBV25-1,TRBJ1-1,CASSRGQNTEAFF,TGTGCCAGCAGCAGGGGACAGAACACTGAAGCTTTCTTT
.,.,TRBV5-1,TRBJ2-1,CASRLKESEQFF,TGCGCCAGCCGATTGAAAGAGAGTGAGCAGTTCTTC
TRBD1,few,TRBV2,TRBJ1-2,CASSEAGRGRDGYTF,TGTGCCAGCAGTGAAGCCGGCAGGGGGCGTGATGGCTACACCTTC
TRBD1,.,TRBV29-1,TRBJ1-4,CSVRSGTGNEKLFF,TGCAGCGTGCGCTCCGGGACAGGGAATGAAAAACTGTTTTTT
.,.,TRBV5-1,TRBJ1-1,CASSPTYPNMNTEAFF,TGCGCCAGCAGCCCCACTTACCCCAACATGAACACTGAAGCTTTCTTT
TRBD1,.,TRBV29-1,TRBJ1-5,CSVEGTGNQPQHF,TGCAGCGTTGAAGGGACAGGGAATCAGCCCCAGCATTTT
.,.,TRBV5-6,TRBJ2-7,CASSPARGQYF,TGTGCCAGCAGCCCTGCGAGGGGGCAGTACTTC
.,.,TRBV7-2,TRBJ2-5,CASSLVGGSQGETQYF,TGTGCCAGCAGCTTAGTCGGCGGGAGCCAGGGGGAGACCCAGTACTTC
TRBD2,.,TRBV7-3,TRBJ2-2,CASSHGLAANTGELFF,TGTGCCAGCAGCCACGGACTAGCGGCGAACACCGGGGAGCTGTTTTTT
TRBD1,.,TRBV29-1,TRBJ1-1,CSVVGTGGGGEAFF,TGCAGCGTCGTCGGGACAGGGGGAGGAGGTGAAGCTTTCTTT